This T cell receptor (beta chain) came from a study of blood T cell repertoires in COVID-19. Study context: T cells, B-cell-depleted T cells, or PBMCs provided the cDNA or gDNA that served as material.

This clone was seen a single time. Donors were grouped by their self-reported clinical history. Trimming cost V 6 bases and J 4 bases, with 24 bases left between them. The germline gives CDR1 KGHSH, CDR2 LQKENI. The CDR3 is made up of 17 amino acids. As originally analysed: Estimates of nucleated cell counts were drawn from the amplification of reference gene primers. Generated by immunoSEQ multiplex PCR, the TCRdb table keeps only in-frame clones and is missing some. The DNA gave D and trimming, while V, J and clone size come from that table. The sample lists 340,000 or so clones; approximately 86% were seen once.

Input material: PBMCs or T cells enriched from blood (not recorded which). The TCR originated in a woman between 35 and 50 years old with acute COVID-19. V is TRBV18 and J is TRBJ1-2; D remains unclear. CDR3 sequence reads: CASSRTTVGSGSYGYTF. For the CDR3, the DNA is TGTGCCAGCTCCCGTACCACAGTCGGCAGCGGATCCTATGGCTACACCTTC.